Given below is one T cell receptor beta chain in context. What it recognizes is unknown. This CDR3 has 17 residues. Trimming cost V 5 bases and J 2 bases, with 16 bases left between them. Germline CDR1 reads SEHNR; CDR2 reads FQNEAQ (reference sequence). RNA transcripts were the template for amplifying TCR beta CDR3 regions. First-round RT-PCR with HTBI primers amplified the TCR CDR3 region. Each CDR3 protein is one row after TCRdb ran MiXCR on the multiplex PCR reads. The sample holds under 700,000 distinct CDR3 sequences; 35% to 55% are singletons and the top ten take roughly 8.2%. These data belong to a study of T cells in Graves' hyperthyroidism and ophthalmopathy. Patients aged 18 to 65 had newly diagnosed hyperthyroidism that had lasted under 2 months. Broader study findings: Most clonotypes expanded in the thyroid (above 0.001) were also present in blood. A model built on 13 V-J features separated ophthalmopathy from stable hyperthyroidism.

The sample taken for sequencing was peripheral blood or thyroid tissue (not recorded which). The V call is TRBV7-9, the J call TRBJ2-6; D ambiguous. This TCR derives from a woman aged 18-29 years with Graves' hyperthyroidism. The DNA for the CDR3 is TGTGCCAGCAGCCAAATCAGTGGGCAGCCTGGGGCCAACGTCCTGACTTTC. As protein: CASSQISGQPGANVLTF. The complete variable domain, with remaining parts taken from reference TRBV7-9 and TRBJ2-6, reads DTGVSQNPRHKITKRGQNVTFRCDPISEHNRLYWYRQTLGQGPEFLTYFQNEAQLEKSRLLSDRFSAERPKGSFSTLEIQRTEQGDSAMYLCASSQISGQPGANVLTFGAGSRLTVL.